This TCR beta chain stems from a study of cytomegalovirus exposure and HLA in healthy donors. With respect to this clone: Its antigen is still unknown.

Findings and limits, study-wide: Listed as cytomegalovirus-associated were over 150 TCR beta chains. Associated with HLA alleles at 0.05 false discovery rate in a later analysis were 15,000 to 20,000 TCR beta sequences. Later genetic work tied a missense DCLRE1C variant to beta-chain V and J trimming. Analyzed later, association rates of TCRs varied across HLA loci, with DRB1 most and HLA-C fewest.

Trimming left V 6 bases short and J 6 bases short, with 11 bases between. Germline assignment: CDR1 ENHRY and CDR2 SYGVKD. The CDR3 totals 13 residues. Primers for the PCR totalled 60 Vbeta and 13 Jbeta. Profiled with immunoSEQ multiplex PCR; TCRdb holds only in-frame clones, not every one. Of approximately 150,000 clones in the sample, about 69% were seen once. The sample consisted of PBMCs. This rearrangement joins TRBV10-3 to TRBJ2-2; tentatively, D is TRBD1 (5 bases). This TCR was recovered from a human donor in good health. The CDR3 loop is CAISGQGAGELFF. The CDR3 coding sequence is TGTGCCATCAGCGGACAAGGCGCCGGGGAGCTGTTTTTT.